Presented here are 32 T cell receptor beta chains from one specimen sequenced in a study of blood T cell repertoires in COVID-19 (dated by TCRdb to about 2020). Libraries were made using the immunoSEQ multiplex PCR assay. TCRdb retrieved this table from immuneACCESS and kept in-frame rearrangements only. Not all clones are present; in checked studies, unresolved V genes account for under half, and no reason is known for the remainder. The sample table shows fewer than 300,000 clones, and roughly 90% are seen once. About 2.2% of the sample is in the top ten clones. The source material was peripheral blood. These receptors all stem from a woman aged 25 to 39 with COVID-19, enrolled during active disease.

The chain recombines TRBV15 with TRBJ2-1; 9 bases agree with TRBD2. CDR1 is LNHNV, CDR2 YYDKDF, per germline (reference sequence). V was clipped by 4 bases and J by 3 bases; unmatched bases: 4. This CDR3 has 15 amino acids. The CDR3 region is CATSMRAGGYNEQFF. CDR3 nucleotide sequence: TGTGCCACCAGCATGAGAGCGGGAGGCTACAATGAGCAGTTCTTC.

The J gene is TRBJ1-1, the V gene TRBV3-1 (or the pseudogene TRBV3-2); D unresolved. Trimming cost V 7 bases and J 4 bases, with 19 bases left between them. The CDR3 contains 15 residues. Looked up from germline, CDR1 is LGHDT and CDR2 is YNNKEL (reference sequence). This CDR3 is CASTPNQFGITEAFF. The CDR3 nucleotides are TGTGCCAGCACCCCTAATCAGTTCGGGATCACTGAAGCTTTCTTT.

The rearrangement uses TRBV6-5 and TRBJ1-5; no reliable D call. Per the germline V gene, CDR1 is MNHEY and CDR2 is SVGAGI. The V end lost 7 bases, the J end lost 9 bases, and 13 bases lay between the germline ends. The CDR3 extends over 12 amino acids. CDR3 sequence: CASKVSASPQHF. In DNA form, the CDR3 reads TGTGCCAGCAAGGTCAGCGCCTCGCCCCAGCATTTT.

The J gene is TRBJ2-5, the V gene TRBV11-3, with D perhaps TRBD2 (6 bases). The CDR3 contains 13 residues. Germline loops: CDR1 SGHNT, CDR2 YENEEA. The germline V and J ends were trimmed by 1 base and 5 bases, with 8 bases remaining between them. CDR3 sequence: CASSLGREETQYF. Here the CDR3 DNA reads TGTGCCAGCAGCTTAGGGAGGGAGGAGACCCAGTACTTC.

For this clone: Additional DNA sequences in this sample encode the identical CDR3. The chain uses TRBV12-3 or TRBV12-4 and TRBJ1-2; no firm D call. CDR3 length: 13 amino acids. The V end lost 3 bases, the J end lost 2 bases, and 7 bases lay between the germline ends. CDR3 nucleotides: TGTGCCAGCAGTTTGGCGGAGAACTATGGCTACACCTTC. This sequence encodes CASSLAENYGYTF.

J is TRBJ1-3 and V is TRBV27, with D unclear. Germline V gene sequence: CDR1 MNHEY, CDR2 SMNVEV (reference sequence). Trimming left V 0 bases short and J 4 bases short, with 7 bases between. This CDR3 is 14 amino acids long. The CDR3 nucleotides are TGTGCCAGCAGTTTATCGCCCGGGGGAAACACCATATATTTT. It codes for CASSLSPGGNTIYF.

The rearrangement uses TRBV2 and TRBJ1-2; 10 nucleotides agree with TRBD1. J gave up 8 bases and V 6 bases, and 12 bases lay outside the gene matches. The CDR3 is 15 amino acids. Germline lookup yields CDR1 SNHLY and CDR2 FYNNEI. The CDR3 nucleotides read TGTGCCAGCAGCCTCCTGACAGGGGGCGAGGGCGGCTACACCTTC. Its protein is CASSLLTGGEGGYTF.

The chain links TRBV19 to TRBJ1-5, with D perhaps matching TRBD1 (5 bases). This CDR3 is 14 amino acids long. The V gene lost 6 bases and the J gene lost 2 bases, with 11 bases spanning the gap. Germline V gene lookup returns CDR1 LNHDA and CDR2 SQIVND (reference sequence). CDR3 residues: CASSQGNGNQPQHF. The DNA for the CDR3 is TGTGCCAGTAGCCAGGGTAACGGCAATCAGCCCCAGCATTTT.

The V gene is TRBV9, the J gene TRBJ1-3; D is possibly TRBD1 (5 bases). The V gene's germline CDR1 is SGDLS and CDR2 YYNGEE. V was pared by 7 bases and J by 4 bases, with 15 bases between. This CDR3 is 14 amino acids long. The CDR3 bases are TGTGCCAGCGCCCGGGAGGGGCCCGGAAACACCATATATTTT. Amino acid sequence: CASAREGPGNTIYF.

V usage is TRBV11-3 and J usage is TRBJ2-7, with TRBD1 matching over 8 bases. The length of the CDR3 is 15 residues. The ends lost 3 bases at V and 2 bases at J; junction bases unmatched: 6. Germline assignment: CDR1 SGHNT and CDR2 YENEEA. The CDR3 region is CASSFGTGGTYEQYF. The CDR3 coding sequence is TGTGCCAGCAGCTTCGGGACAGGAGGGACCTACGAGCAGTACTTC.

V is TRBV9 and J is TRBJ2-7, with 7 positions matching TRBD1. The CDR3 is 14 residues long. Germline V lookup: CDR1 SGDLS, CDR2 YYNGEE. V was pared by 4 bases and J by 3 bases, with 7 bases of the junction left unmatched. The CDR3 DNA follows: TGTGCCAGCAGCCCCCTAGGACAGGTCTACGAGCAGTACTTC. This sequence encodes CASSPLGQVYEQYF.

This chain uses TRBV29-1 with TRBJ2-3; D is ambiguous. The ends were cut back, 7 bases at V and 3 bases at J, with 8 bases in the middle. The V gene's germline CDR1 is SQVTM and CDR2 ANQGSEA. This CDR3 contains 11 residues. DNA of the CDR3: TGCAGCGGCTCTGCGACAGATACGCAGTATTTT. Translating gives CSGSATDTQYF.

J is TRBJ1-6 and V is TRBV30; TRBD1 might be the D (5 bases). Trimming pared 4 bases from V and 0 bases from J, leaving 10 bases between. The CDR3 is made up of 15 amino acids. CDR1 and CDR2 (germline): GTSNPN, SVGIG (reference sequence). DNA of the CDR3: TGTGCCTGGATAGACAGCAACTCCTATAATTCACCCCTCCACTTT. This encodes CAWIDSNSYNSPLHF.

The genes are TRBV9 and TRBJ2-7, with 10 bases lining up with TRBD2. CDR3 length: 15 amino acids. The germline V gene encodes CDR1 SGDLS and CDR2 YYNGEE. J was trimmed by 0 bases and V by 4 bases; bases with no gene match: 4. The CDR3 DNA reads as TGTGCCAGCAGCCCCGGACTAGCGGACTCCTACGAGCAGTACTTC. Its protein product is CASSPGLADSYEQYF.

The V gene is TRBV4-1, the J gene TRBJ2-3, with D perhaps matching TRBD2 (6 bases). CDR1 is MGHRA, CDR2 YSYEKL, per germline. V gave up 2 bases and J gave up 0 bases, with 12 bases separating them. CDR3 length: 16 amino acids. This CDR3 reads CASSQIPGASTDTQYF. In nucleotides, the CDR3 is TGCGCCAGCAGCCAAATACCGGGAGCTAGCACAGATACGCAGTATTTT.

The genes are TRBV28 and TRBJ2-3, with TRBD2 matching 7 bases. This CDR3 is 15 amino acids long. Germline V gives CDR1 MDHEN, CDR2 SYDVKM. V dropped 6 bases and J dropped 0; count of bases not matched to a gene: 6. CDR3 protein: CASRMRGGSTDTQYF. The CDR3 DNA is TGTGCCAGCAGAATGCGCGGGGGTAGCACAGATACGCAGTATTTT.

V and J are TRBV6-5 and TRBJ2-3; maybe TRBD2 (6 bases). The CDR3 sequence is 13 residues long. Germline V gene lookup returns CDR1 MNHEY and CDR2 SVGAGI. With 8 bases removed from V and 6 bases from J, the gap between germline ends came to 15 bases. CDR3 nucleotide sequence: TGTGCCAGCTGCGGGGCGGGACCGGATACGCAGTATTTT. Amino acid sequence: CASCGAGPDTQYF.

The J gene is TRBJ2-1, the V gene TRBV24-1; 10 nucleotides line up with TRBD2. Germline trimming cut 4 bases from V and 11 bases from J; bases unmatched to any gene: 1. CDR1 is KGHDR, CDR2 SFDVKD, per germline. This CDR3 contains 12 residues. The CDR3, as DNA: TGTGCCACCAGTGAACTAGCGGGAAAGCAGTTCTTC. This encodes CATSELAGKQFF.

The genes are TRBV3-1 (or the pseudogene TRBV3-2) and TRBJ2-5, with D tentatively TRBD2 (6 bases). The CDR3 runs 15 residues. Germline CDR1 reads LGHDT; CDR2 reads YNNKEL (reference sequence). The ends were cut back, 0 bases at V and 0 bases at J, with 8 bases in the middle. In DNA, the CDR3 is TGTGCCAGCAGCCAAGATGCGGGGCACCAAGAGACCCAGTACTTC. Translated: CASSQDAGHQETQYF.

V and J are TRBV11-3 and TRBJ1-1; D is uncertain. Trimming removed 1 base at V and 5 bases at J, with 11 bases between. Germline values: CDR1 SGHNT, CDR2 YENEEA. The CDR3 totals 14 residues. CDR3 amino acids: CASSLGGGKTEAFF. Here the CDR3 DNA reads TGTGCCAGCAGCTTAGGAGGAGGAAAGACTGAAGCTTTCTTT.

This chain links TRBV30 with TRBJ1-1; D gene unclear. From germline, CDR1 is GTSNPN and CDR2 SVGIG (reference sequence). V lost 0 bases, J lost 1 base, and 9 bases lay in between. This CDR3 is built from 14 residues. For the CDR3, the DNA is TGTGCCTGGAGTGTACTCCGGGGGAACACTGAAGCTTTCTTT. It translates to CAWSVLRGNTEAFF.

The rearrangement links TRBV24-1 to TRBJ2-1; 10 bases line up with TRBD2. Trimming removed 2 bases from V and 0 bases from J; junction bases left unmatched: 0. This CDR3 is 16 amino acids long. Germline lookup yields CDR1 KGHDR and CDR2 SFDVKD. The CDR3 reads CATSDSSGSSYNEQFF. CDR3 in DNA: TGTGCCACCAGTGATTCTAGCGGGAGCTCCTACAATGAGCAGTTCTTC.

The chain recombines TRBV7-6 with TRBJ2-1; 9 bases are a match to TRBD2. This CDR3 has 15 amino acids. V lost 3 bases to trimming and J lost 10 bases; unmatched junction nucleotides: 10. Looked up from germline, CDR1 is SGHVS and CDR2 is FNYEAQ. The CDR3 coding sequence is TGTGCCAGCAGCTTTAGAGCGGGAGGTTTCGGGGAGCAGTTCTTC. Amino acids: CASSFRAGGFGEQFF.

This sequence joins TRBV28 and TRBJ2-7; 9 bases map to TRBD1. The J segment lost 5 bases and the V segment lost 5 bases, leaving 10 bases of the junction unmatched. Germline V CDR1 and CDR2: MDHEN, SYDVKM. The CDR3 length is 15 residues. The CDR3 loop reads CASSQQGQGEDEQYF. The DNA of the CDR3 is TGTGCCAGCAGTCAACAGGGACAGGGAGAGGACGAGCAGTACTTC.

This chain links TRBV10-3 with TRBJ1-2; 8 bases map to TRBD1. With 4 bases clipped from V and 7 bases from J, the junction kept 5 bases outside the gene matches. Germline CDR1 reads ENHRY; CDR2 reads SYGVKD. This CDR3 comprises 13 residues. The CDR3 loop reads CAISADRESGYTF. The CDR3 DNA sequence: TGTGCCATCAGTGCGGACAGGGAGAGTGGCTACACCTTC.

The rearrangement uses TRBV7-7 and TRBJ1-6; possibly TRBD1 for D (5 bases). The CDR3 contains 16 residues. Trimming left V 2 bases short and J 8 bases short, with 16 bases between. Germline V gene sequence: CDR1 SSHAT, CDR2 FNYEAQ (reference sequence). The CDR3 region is CASSLLAPQGYSPLHF. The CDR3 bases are TGTGCCAGCAGCTTACTGGCGCCGCAGGGCTATTCACCCCTCCACTTT.

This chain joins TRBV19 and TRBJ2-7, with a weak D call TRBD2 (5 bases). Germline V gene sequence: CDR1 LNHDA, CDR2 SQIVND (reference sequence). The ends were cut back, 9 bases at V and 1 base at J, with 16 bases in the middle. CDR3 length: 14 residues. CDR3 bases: TGTGCCAGCGCTTTGAGGGTTGGGTCCTACGAGCAGTACTTC. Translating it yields CASALRVGSYEQYF.

Here the CDR3 DNA reads TGTGCCAGCAGCTTGGAAGGGACAGGTAGTGAAAAACTGTTTTTT. Protein sequence: CASSLEGTGSEKLFF. V usage is TRBV5-5 and J usage is TRBJ1-4; 8 bases line up with TRBD1. Germline V gene sequence: CDR1 SGHKS, CDR2 YYEKEE (reference sequence). V lost 0 bases and J lost 7; bases outside the gene matches: 5. This CDR3 has 15 residues.

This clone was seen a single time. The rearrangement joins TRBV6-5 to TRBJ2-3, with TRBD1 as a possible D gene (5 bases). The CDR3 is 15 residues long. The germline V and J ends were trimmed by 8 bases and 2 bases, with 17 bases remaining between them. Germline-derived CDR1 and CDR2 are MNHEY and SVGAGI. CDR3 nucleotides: TGTGCCAGCGTGGGGCAGGAGCGATTCACAGATACGCAGTATTTT. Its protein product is CASVGQERFTDTQYF.

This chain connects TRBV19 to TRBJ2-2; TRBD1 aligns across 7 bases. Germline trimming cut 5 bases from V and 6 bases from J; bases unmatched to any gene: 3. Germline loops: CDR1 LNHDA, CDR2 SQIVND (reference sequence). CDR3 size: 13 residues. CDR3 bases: TGTGCCAGTAGTCCCCAGGGGGCCGGGGAGCTGTTTTTT. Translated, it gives CASSPQGAGELFF.

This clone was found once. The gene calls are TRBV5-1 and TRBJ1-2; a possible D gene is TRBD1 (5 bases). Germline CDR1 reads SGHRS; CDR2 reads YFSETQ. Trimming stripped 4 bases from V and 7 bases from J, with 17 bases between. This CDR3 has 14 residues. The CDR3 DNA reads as TGCGCCAGCAGCCCGGTGGTGGAAAGGGGTGGCTACACCTTC. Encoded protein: CASSPVVERGGYTF. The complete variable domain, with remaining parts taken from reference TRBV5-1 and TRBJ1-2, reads KAGVTQTPRYLIKTRGQQVTLSCSPISGHRSVSWYQQTPGQGLQFLFEYFSETQRNKGNFPGRFSGRQFSNSRSEMNVSTLELGDSALYLCASSPVVERGGYTFGSGTRLTVV.

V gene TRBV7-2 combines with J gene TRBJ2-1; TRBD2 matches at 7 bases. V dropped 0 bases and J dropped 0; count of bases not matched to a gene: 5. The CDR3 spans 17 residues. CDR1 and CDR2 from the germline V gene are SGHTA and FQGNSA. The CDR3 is CASSLAGGLHSYNEQFF. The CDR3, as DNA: TGTGCCAGCAGCTTAGCGGGAGGGCTCCACTCCTACAATGAGCAGTTCTTC.